This TCR beta chain stems from a study of cytomegalovirus exposure and HLA in healthy donors. Primers included in the PCR were 60 Vbeta and 13 Jbeta primers. Libraries were prepared by immunoSEQ multiplex PCR; TCRdb keeps only in-frame clonotypes and omits some of them. The sample holds nearly 110,000 clones, about 80% seen once. V gave up 3 bases and J gave up 5 bases; unmatched junction bases: 5. The CDR3 sequence is 14 residues long. CDR1 KGHSH and CDR2 LQKENI come from the germline V gene. This sequence was found in a man aged 25 to 45 in good health and CMV-seropositive. The sequencing sample was made of PBMCs. V is TRBV18 and J is TRBJ2-7, with TRBD1 matching over 9 bases. For the CDR3, the DNA is TGTGCCAGCTCACCGACAGGGGGAACACACGAGCAGTACTTC. Its translation: CASSPTGGTHEQYF.